This T cell receptor (beta chain) came from a study of shared clonotypes between healthy human individuals. Regarding the study as a whole: Apart from blood, nothing was sampled; tissue repertoires likely differ. Clonotypes which were not shared had lower generation probabilities than clonotypes that all four donors shared.

Turning to this clone: What it binds is not known.

Per the germline V gene, CDR1 is MNHEY and CDR2 is SVGAGI. The CDR3 has 9 amino acids. Trimming took 8 bases from V and 5 from J, leaving 4 bases between them. Researchers partitioned CD4+ cells into CD45RA+ naive and CD45RA-negative memory subsets. At deep level, the assay was performed. Produced via immunoSEQ multiplex PCR; TCRdb's table is partial and in-frame only. The repertoire holds some 1,600,000 clones, with around 98% as singletons. Sequenced input: naive CD4+ T cells sorted from blood. Specified subset: CD45RA+ positively selected. The genes are TRBV6-5 and TRBJ2-7, with D unresolved. This TCR derives from a man aged 30 to 45 in good health. CDR3 sequence: CASPHEQYF. Written as DNA, the CDR3 is TGTGCCAGCCCACACGAGCAGTACTTC.